The source of this T cell receptor beta chain is a study of metastatic and nonmetastatic thyroid tumors (dated by TCRdb to the early 2020s). Describing the broader study: For patients with malignant and with benign thyroid disease, the researchers compared repertoires between peripheral blood samples and tumor or nodule tissue samples.

From a lookup of the germline V gene, CDR1 and CDR2 are KGHDR and SFDVKD. The CDR3 runs 11 residues from the cysteine to the phenylalanine. The only DNA kept is the CDR3, 33 bases in frame from the first base. V drops 9 bases and J drops 7 bases, leaving 9 bases in between. To note about this clone: This clone's antigen is unknown. No qualities accompany the bases; no much larger clone lies one base away.

Before undergoing thyroid surgery, none of the patients had been given any kind of treatment. Patient clinical samples collected from the early 2010s to the late 2010s were retrospectively analysed using T-cell receptor beta sequencing. The full study reports these points: In both blood and tumor samples, TCR beta diversity was reported to be significantly higher in malignant tumors than in benign nodules.

The library was obtained by PCR. The sample was run on an Illumina HiSeq 4000. High-throughput sequencing was used to profile the TCR beta-chain CDR3 region of each patient. Per the authors' processing: CDR3 differences across clinicopathological groups were used to build a classifier for discriminating distant-metastatic papillary thyroid cancer patients. To measure repertoire diversity the researchers used the Shannon index, while the Morisita-Horn index served to gauge how similar the tumor and blood repertoires were. The public reads were reprocessed in TCRdb via fastp at Q25 and MiXCR, keeping in-frame beta chains. Here the V and J calls rest on TCRdb's processing, not on the authors' analysis. The sample table records 16,000 or so clones; more than 20% of these occur just once. Approximately 13% of the sample is held by the ten biggest clonotypes.

Sequenced: tumor tissue. The source is a male donor with papillary thyroid cancer or a benign thyroid nodule (not recorded which). Some clones in this sample may be carry-over from other donors' samples. The chain couples TRBV24-1 to TRBJ2-1; a tentative D match to TRBD2 spans 6 bases. The CDR3: CATGEENEQFF. The DNA sequence reads TGTGCCACCGGGGAGGAGAATGAGCAGTTCTTC.